This paragraph reports one TCR beta chain. The data belong to a study of blood T cell repertoires in COVID-19. The CDR3 runs 11 residues. Trimming shortened V by 10 bases and J by 7 bases, and 14 bases separated the two germline ends. The authors' processing: Quantification of nucleated cells was approximated via reference gene primer amplification. Clones were read by immunoSEQ multiplex PCR, and TCRdb kept only the in-frame ones, dropping some. D and trimming come from the DNA, and the V and J calls and clone size come from that table. The sample yields 180,000 or so clones, approximately 90% seen once.

The material sequenced was peripheral blood. V is TRBV12-3 or TRBV12-4 and J is TRBJ2-7; possibly TRBD1 for D (5 bases). The sequence was obtained from a man younger than 35 with active or convalescent COVID-19. The CDR3 DNA reads TGTGCCACCCAGGGTAAGGGAGAGCAGTACTTC. It is translated as CATQGKGEQYF.